The 20 T cell receptor beta chains below all came from one sample that was sequenced in a study of shared clonotypes between healthy human individuals. Sequencing used immunoSEQ multiplex PCR; TCRdb keeps in-frame clones, though not all of them. In the table there are 1.6 million or so clones, 96% of which are singletons. The sequenced sample consisted of naive CD4+ T cells sorted from blood. Subset: CD45RA+ positively selected. The receptors come from a man aged 25-45 years in good health.

This clone appeared once. The CDR3: CASSYDARTSYNEQFF. For the CDR3, the DNA is TGTGCCAGCAGCTATGACGCGCGTACCTCCTACAATGAGCAGTTCTTC. The V call is TRBV7-6, the J call TRBJ2-1; no clear D gene. Trimming stripped 4 bases from V and 0 bases from J, with 13 bases between. CDR3 size: 16 residues. Germline CDR1 reads SGHVS; CDR2 reads FNYEAQ.

This chain joins TRBV30 and TRBJ1-5, with D possibly matching TRBD1 (6 bases). Germline CDR1 reads GTSNPN; CDR2 reads SVGIG (reference sequence). The length of the CDR3 is 13 residues. V was trimmed by 2 bases and J by 8 bases, leaving 13 bases between them. The CDR3 nucleotides read TGTGCCTGGAGTACGGGAGGGGGAAAGCCCCAGCATTTT. Protein product: CAWSTGGGKPQHF.

The chain has TRBV5-4 and TRBJ2-1; 10 bases agree with TRBD2. Germline V gene sequence: CDR1 SGHNT, CDR2 YYREEE (reference sequence). The V and J ends lost 3 bases and 4 bases, in that order; junction bases with no gene match: 1. The CDR3 totals 14 residues. The CDR3 reads CASSSAGGYNEQFF. In DNA, the CDR3 is TGTGCCAGCAGCTCAGCGGGAGGGTACAATGAGCAGTTCTTC.

This clone was seen a single time. This sequence joins TRBV5-1 and TRBJ2-7; 8 positions match TRBD1. Germline V gene data show CDR1 as SGHRS and CDR2 as YFSETQ. This CDR3 has 14 residues. V trimming: 1 base; J trimming: 2 bases; junction bases outside the gene matches: 2. CDR3 residues: CASSLNRGAYEQYF. Written as DNA, the CDR3 is TGCGCCAGCAGCTTGAACAGGGGGGCCTACGAGCAGTACTTC.

The V call is TRBV9, the J call TRBJ2-5, with 7 bases identical to TRBD1. The V gene's germline CDR1 is SGDLS and CDR2 YYNGEE. V was clipped by 4 bases and J by 2 bases; unmatched bases: 2. This CDR3 region has 13 residues. In DNA, the CDR3 is TGTGCCAGCAGCCGCAGGGGGCAAGAGACCCAGTACTTC. It codes for CASSRRGQETQYF.

The rearrangement links TRBV5-4 to TRBJ2-7; 7 nucleotides align to TRBD1. The CDR3 length is 16 residues. Looked up from germline, CDR1 is SGHNT and CDR2 is YYREEE (reference sequence). V was clipped by 7 bases and J by 3 bases; unmatched bases: 16. CDR3 bases: TGTGCCAGCGGACCACCTCAAGGGGGCGGATACTACGAGCAGTACTTC. Protein: CASGPPQGGGYYEQYF.

This chain joins TRBV11-2 and TRBJ1-3; D might be TRBD1 (5 bases). CDR3 length equals 16 residues. V dropped 0 bases and J dropped 5 bases, with 14 bases sitting between them. Germline-derived CDR1 and CDR2 are SGHAT and FQNNGV. For the CDR3, the DNA is TGTGCCAGCAGCTTAGATCTTGCCCGGGGGAGAAACACCATATATTTT. Translated: CASSLDLARGRNTIYF.

CDR3 region: CASSYAGPTTYEQYF. DNA of the CDR3: TGTGCCAGCAGTTATGCGGGACCTACTACCTACGAGCAGTACTTC. J is TRBJ2-7 and V is TRBV6-9, with D possibly TRBD2 on 6 matching bases. CDR3 length: 15 amino acids. Germline CDR1 reads MNHGY; CDR2 reads SVAAGI. The V end lost 2 bases, the J end lost 2 bases, and 13 bases lay between the germline ends.

This chain links TRBV30 with TRBJ2-3, with TRBD1 identical over 10 bases. This CDR3 is built from 14 residues. With V trimmed by 5 bases and J by 0 bases, 2 bases remained unmatched. Germline CDR1 GTSNPN, CDR2 SVGIG (reference sequence). CDR3 sequence (DNA): TGTGCCTGGGGGACAGGGGTGAGCACAGATACGCAGTATTTT. Translating gives CAWGTGVSTDTQYF.

A note on this clone: Other DNA sequences of this sample code for an identical CDR3. The chain combines TRBV5-1 with TRBJ2-3; no reliable D call. CDR1 is SGHRS, CDR2 YFSETQ, per germline. Trimming removed 0 bases at V and 2 bases at J, with 10 bases between. CDR3 length: 15 amino acids. The CDR3 coding sequence is TGCGCCAGCAGCTTGGTTGGTCTCGCCACAGATACGCAGTATTTT. Translated, it gives CASSLVGLATDTQYF.

CDR3 protein: CASSRDPMGETQYF. The CDR3 nucleotides read TGTGCCAGCAGCCGCGACCCCATGGGAGAGACCCAGTACTTC. The V call is TRBV6-4, the J call TRBJ2-5; no clear D. The CDR3 extends over 14 amino acids. Germline values: CDR1 MRHNA, CDR2 SNTAGT. V was pared by 6 bases and J by 4 bases, with 15 bases between.

This chain uses TRBV28 with TRBJ2-3; the D is unclear. There are 15 residues in the CDR3. Trimming stripped 6 bases from V and 1 base from J, with 14 bases between. Germline values: CDR1 MDHEN, CDR2 SYDVKM. Here the CDR3 DNA reads TGTGCCAGCAGCCTACCTGGCTGGGGCACAGATACGCAGTATTTT. It translates to CASSLPGWGTDTQYF.

The rearrangement links TRBV7-2 to TRBJ2-3, with 7 bases lining up with TRBD2. The V gene's germline CDR1 is SGHTA and CDR2 FQGNSA. CDR3 length: 17 amino acids. V was clipped by 0 bases and J by 6 bases; unmatched bases: 12. The DNA for the CDR3 is TGTGCCAGCAGCTTAGCGAGGTCTAGCGGACCCCCGGATACGCAGTATTTT. Translation gives CASSLARSSGPPDTQYF.

The chain links TRBV5-8 to TRBJ2-4; D is perhaps TRBD1 (6 bases). The CDR3 has 16 residues. Germline V CDR1 and CDR2: SGHTS, YDEGEE. V lost 4 bases to trimming and J lost 0 bases, with 14 bases between them. In nucleotides, the CDR3 is TGTGCCAGCAGCGGAACAGGGCTACTAGCCAAAAACATTCAGTACTTC. The encoded protein is CASSGTGLLAKNIQYF.

This CDR3 reads CASSSGSGLIGELFF. The CDR3 DNA is TGTGCCAGCTCCAGCGGGAGCGGTCTTATCGGGGAGCTGTTTTTT. The chain joins TRBV18 to TRBJ2-2; 8 positions match TRBD2. V lost 6 bases to trimming and J lost 7 bases; unmatched junction nucleotides: 10. The CDR3 runs 15 residues. Germline-derived CDR1 and CDR2 are KGHSH and LQKENI.

The CDR3 reads CASRRGGNEQYF. In nucleotides, the CDR3 is TGCGCCAGCAGGCGAGGGGGAAACGAGCAGTACTTC. V usage is TRBV23-1 and J usage is TRBJ2-7, with D maybe TRBD1 (6 bases). TRBV23-1 is placed among ORFs of uncertain function. Trimming stripped 6 bases from V and 5 bases from J, with 11 bases between. The CDR3 loop spans 12 amino acids.

V is TRBV11-2 and J is TRBJ2-7; 7 bases are a match to TRBD2. The V and J ends lost 6 bases and 2 bases, in that order; junction bases with no gene match: 10. This CDR3 contains 15 residues. Germline CDR1 is SGHAT and CDR2 is FQNNGV. CDR3: CASSLGLRTAYEQYF. The CDR3 DNA follows: TGTGCCAGCAGTTTGGGACTAAGGACCGCCTACGAGCAGTACTTC. Complete variable domain (other parts from reference TRBV11-2 and TRBJ2-7): EAGVAQSPRYKIIEKRQSVAFWCNPISGHATLYWYQQILGQGPKLLIQFQNNGVVDDSQLPKDRFSAERLKGVDSTLKIQPAKLEDSAVYLCASSLGLRTAYEQYFGPGTRLTVT.

This rearrangement joins TRBV5-4 to TRBJ1-3; D is unresolved. This CDR3 spans 14 amino acids. Germline assignment: CDR1 SGHNT and CDR2 YYREEE (reference sequence). Trimming stripped 2 bases from V and 1 base from J, with 7 bases between. The CDR3 coding sequence is TGTGCCAGCAGCTTCGGAAGGTCTGGAAACACCATATATTTT. It translates to CASSFGRSGNTIYF.

This chain connects TRBV7-2 to TRBJ2-2; D gene ambiguous. This CDR3 has 12 amino acids. Germline lookup yields CDR1 SGHTA and CDR2 FQGNSA. V lost 4 bases and J lost 8, with 8 bases in between. CDR3 amino acids: CASSSLAGELFF. DNA of the CDR3: TGTGCCAGCAGCTCGTTGGCGGGGGAGCTGTTTTTT.

This clone was detected only once. V gene TRBV10-3 combines with J gene TRBJ2-1, with 14 bases lining up with TRBD2. Germline V gene sequence: CDR1 ENHRY, CDR2 SYGVKD. The V and J ends lost 9 bases and 7 bases, in that order; junction bases with no gene match: 2. The CDR3 is 13 residues long. The CDR3: CAMGLAGVNEQFF. For the CDR3, the DNA is TGTGCCATGGGACTAGCGGGAGTAAATGAGCAGTTCTTC.